One and the same sample provided the 19 T cell receptor beta chains below, sequenced in a study of shared clonotypes between healthy human individuals. Clones were sequenced by immunoSEQ multiplex PCR, and TCRdb holds only the in-frame ones, with some missing. The sample has 850,000 to 1,100,000 clones, roughly 80% seen once; the top ten hold about 0.89%. The specimen was memory CD4+ T cells from PBMCs. Subset defined: CD45RA-negative fraction. The receptors derive from a man between 18 and 35 years old in good health. Some clones in this sample may be carry-over from other donors' samples.

This clone occurred once. J is TRBJ1-1 and V is TRBV5-4; 8 nucleotides match TRBD1. The CDR3 contains 14 residues. Losses at the gene ends were 3 bases for V and 5 bases for J; bases not matched to a gene: 6. Germline CDR1 SGHNT, CDR2 YYREEE (reference sequence). DNA for the CDR3: TGTGCCAGCAGCTCCGACAGGGGTTTGACTGAAGCTTTCTTT. Residues: CASSSDRGLTEAFF.

V is TRBV4-3 and J is TRBJ2-5; 7 positions match TRBD2. Per germline, CDR1 LGHNA and CDR2 YSLEER. The CDR3 is 13 amino acids. V lost 0 bases to trimming and J lost 11 bases; unmatched junction nucleotides: 6. The CDR3 sequence is CASSQEPGTKQYF. CDR3 DNA sequence: TGCGCCAGCAGCCAAGAACCCGGGACTAAGCAGTACTTC.

In its sample, this clone was seen a few times. The chain is built from TRBV7-9 and TRBJ2-1; TRBD2 matches 9 bases. CDR3 length: 17 residues. The V and J ends lost 5 bases and 0 bases, in that order; junction bases with no gene match: 8. CDR1 is SEHNR and CDR2 is FQNEAQ in the germline V gene (reference sequence). CDR3 DNA: TGTGCCAGCAGCAATCGCGGGAGGGGCAGCTCCTACAATGAGCAGTTCTTC. Residues: CASSNRGRGSSYNEQFF.

The CDR3 sequence: CASSSGATQYF. CDR3 coding DNA: TGTGCCAGCAGCTCGGGGGCGACCCAGTACTTC. The chain links TRBV7-7 to TRBJ2-5, with D possibly being TRBD1 or TRBD2 (6 bases each). The CDR3 has 11 amino acids. The germline V and J ends were trimmed by 4 bases and 7 bases, with 7 bases remaining between them. In germline, CDR1 is SSHAT, CDR2 FNYEAQ (reference sequence).

V is TRBV4-2 and J is TRBJ2-5; the D gene could be TRBD1 or TRBD2 (5 bases each). Trimming cost V 8 bases and J 2 bases, with 15 bases left between them. Germline lookup yields CDR1 LGHNA and CDR2 YNFKEQ. CDR3 size: 14 residues. This CDR3 is CASGPGRQQETQYF. The CDR3, as DNA: TGTGCCAGCGGCCCGGGGCGGCAACAAGAGACCCAGTACTTC.

The chain employs TRBV28 and TRBJ2-3; 12 bases map to TRBD2. J was trimmed by 5 bases and V by 6 bases; bases with no gene match: 3. CDR1 is MDHEN and CDR2 is SYDVKM in the germline V gene. The CDR3 is 14 residues long. In nucleotides, the CDR3 is TGTGCCAGCAGGACTAGCGGGAGTAAAGATACGCAGTATTTT. It translates to CASRTSGSKDTQYF.

The V call is TRBV6-1, the J call TRBJ2-6, with 7 bases matching TRBD1. This CDR3 comprises 17 residues. CDR1 is MNHNS, CDR2 SASEGT, per germline. V lost 0 bases, J lost 2 bases, and 4 bases stayed unmatched. The CDR3, as DNA: TGTGCCAGCAGTGAAGCCCTTCAGGGGGCTGGGGCCAACGTCCTGACTTTC. Its translation is CASSEALQGAGANVLTF.

V gene TRBV18 combines with J gene TRBJ1-4; 8 nucleotides align to TRBD1. The germline V gene has CDR1 KGHSH and CDR2 LQKENI. The CDR3 runs 15 residues. V lost 4 bases, J lost 7 bases, and 8 bases stayed unmatched. The CDR3 protein is CASSQGQDASEKLFF. In DNA form, the CDR3 reads TGTGCCAGCTCACAGGGACAGGATGCTAGTGAAAAACTGTTTTTT.

This rearrangement joins TRBV6-1 to TRBJ2-2; either TRBD1 or TRBD2 may supply D (7 bases each). The CDR3 loop spans 14 amino acids. The V gene lost 7 bases and the J gene lost 6 bases, with 15 bases spanning the gap. Looked up from germline, CDR1 is MNHNS and CDR2 is SASEGT. The CDR3 nucleotides are TGTGCCAGCATATCAGGGGGGGCAGCCGGGGAGCTGTTTTTT. Translating gives CASISGGAAGELFF.

The chain joins TRBV18 to TRBJ1-1, with D perhaps matching TRBD1 (6 bases). The CDR3 is 15 amino acids. Germline V gene data show CDR1 as KGHSH and CDR2 as LQKENI. Deletions cut 2 bases from V and 2 bases from J, with 12 bases between. The CDR3 is CASSPMGGPNTEAFF. CDR3 DNA: TGTGCCAGCTCACCAATGGGGGGCCCCAACACTGAAGCTTTCTTT.

The chain uses TRBV27 and TRBJ2-3; TRBD2 aligns across 8 bases. Unmatched junction bases numbered 3, after V lost 4 bases and J lost 3 bases. Germline V CDR1 and CDR2: MNHEY, SMNVEV (reference sequence). The CDR3 consists of 14 residues. The CDR3 DNA reads TGTGCCAGCAGTTACGGACTAGCTACAGATACGCAGTATTTT. It codes for CASSYGLATDTQYF.

This chain connects TRBV6-1 to TRBJ2-7, with 7 positions matching TRBD1. Germline V CDR1 and CDR2: MNHNS, SASEGT. J was trimmed by 2 bases and V by 4 bases; bases with no gene match: 2. CDR3 size: 13 residues. The CDR3 sequence: CASSVQGAYEQYF. CDR3 nucleotide sequence: TGTGCCAGCAGTGTTCAGGGGGCCTACGAGCAGTACTTC.

The chain combines TRBV9 with TRBJ2-7; no definite D call. The CDR3 sequence is 14 residues long. Trimming removed 0 bases from V and 3 bases from J, with 10 bases in between. In germline, CDR1 is SGDLS, CDR2 YYNGEE. In DNA form, the CDR3 reads TGTGCCAGCAGCGTAGACAGCATCGGCTACGAGCAGTACTTC. This encodes CASSVDSIGYEQYF.

The chain recombines TRBV2 with TRBJ2-6; no reliable D call. This CDR3 is built from 15 residues. The germline V gene has CDR1 SNHLY and CDR2 FYNNEI. Trimming stripped 7 bases from V and 0 bases from J, with 10 bases between. Written as DNA, the CDR3 is TGTGCCAGCATGCCCAGCCTCTCTGGGGCCAACGTCCTGACTTTC. Translating gives CASMPSLSGANVLTF.

There are a few counts of this clone. The gene calls are TRBV29-1 and TRBJ1-1; D gene unclear. Per germline, CDR1 SQVTM and CDR2 ANQGSEA. V was cut by 4 bases and J by 4 bases, with 10 bases left in between. The CDR3 runs to 12 residues. The CDR3 region has the DNA TGCAGCGTTGCAAGGTCGGGCACTGAAGCTTTCTTT. Protein: CSVARSGTEAFF.

This clone has at least ten counts. The chain joins TRBV5-5 to TRBJ1-1, with D possibly matching TRBD1 (6 bases). This CDR3 has 13 residues. The V end was cut by 6 bases, the J end by 1 base, with 10 bases between. From germline, CDR1 is SGHKS and CDR2 YYEKEE (reference sequence). The CDR3 DNA reads TGTGCCAGCACGAACAGGGAGAACACTGAAGCTTTCTTT. This sequence encodes CASTNRENTEAFF.

This clone showed up just a few times. At the DNA level, this CDR3 is encoded by other sequences in the same sample as well. This rearrangement joins TRBV5-1 to TRBJ1-5; D unresolved. Germline CDR1 SGHRS, CDR2 YFSETQ. The CDR3 consists of 13 residues. V lost 4 bases and J lost 3, with 8 bases in between. CDR3 amino acids: CASSGSPNQPQHF. DNA of the CDR3: TGCGCCAGCAGCGGTTCTCCCAATCAGCCCCAGCATTTT.

The rearrangement uses TRBV2 and TRBJ2-3, with TRBD1 identical over 9 bases. Germline trimming cut 7 bases from V and 1 base from J; bases unmatched to any gene: 6. Per the germline V gene, CDR1 is SNHLY and CDR2 is FYNNEI. The CDR3 extends over 15 amino acids. As DNA, the CDR3 is TGTGCCAGCAACCGCCGGGACAGGGGCACAGATACGCAGTATTTT. This sequence encodes CASNRRDRGTDTQYF.

The CDR3 sequence is CASSSSGAGGEKLFF. The CDR3 bases are TGTGCCAGCAGTTCAAGCGGGGCTGGGGGTGAAAAACTGTTTTTT. V is TRBV28 and J is TRBJ1-4, with D tentatively TRBD1 (5 bases). V lost 4 bases, J lost 7 bases, and 16 bases lay in between. Per the germline V gene, CDR1 is MDHEN and CDR2 is SYDVKM. The CDR3 totals 15 residues. Variable domain in full (rest from reference TRBV28 and TRBJ1-4): DVKVTQSSRYLVKRTGEKVFLECVQDMDHENMFWYRQDPGLGLRLIYFSYDVKMKEKGDIPEGYSVSREKKERFSLILESASTNQTSMYLCASSSSGAGGEKLFFGSGTQLSVL.